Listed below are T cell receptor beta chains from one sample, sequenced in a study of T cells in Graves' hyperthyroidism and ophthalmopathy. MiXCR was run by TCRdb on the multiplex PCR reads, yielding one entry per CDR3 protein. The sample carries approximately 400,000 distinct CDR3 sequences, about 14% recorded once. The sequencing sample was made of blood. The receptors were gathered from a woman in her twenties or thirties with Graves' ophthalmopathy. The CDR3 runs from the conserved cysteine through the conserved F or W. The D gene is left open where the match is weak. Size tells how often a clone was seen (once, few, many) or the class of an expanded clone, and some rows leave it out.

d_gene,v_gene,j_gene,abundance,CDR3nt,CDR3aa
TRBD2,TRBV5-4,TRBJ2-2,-,TGTGCCAGCAGCTTGGCTAGCGGGGGGCCGTCCGGGGAGCTGTTTTTT,CASSLASGGPSGELFF
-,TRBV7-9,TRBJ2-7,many,TGTGCCAGCAGCTTAGCTTACGGACGGTACTCCTACGAGCAGTACTTC,CASSLAYGRYSYEQYF
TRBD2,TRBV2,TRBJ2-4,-,TGTGCCAGCAGTTCTGAGCGGGAGTTGAACATTCAGTACTTC,CASSSERELNIQYF
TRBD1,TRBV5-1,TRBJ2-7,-,TGCGCCAGCAGCTTGGCTGGACAGGCTACCGACTACGAGCAGTACTTC,CASSLAGQATDYEQYF
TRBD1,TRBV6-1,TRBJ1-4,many,TGTGCCAGCAGCACCGGGACAGTTAATGAAAAACTGTTTTTT,CASSTGTVNEKLFF
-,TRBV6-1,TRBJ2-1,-,TGTGCCAGCAAGCAGGTAGGAGAGCAGTTCTTC,CASKQVGEQFF
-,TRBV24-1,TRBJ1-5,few,TGTACCACCAGTGAGGTAGAGGGGCGGAGTCAGCCCCAGCATTTT,CTTSEVEGRSQPQHF
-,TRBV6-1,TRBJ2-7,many,TGTGCCAGCAGTGAACTAGGTAGCCAAGTGGGTTCCTACGAGCAGTACTTC,CASSELGSQVGSYEQYF
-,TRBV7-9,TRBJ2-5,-,TGTGCCAGCAGCTTAAGGGACAACCAAGAGACCCAGTACTTC,CASSLRDNQETQYF
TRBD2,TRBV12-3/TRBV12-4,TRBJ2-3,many,TGTGCCAGCAGTTTATACGGGGGGGCGATCGATACGCAGTATTTT,CASSLYGGAIDTQYF
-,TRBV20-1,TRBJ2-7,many,TGCAGTGCTAGAGATGGGTTACAGGCCAGCTCCTACGAGCAGTACTTC,CSARDGLQASSYEQYF
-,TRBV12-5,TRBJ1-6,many,TGTGCTAGTGGTTTGGTGCGGTCACCCCTCCACTTT,CASGLVRSPLHF
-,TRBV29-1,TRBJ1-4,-,TGCAGCGTTGTATTTTGGCCAGCTAATGAAAAACTGTTTTTT,CSVVFWPANEKLFF
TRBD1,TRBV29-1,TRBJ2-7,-,TGCAGCGGGGGACAGGGCTCCTACGAGCAGTACTTC,CSGGQGSYEQYF
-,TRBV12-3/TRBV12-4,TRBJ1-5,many,TGTGCCGGCAGTTTAGGGGGTCAGCCCCAGCATTTT,CAGSLGGQPQHF
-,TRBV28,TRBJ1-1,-,TGTGCCAGTATATGGGGGGCTATCGGCACTGAAGCTTTCTTT,CASIWGAIGTEAFF
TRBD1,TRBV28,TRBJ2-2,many,TGTGCCAGCAGGGCGGGACAGGCTCGGACCGGGGAGCTGTTTTTT,CASRAGQARTGELFF
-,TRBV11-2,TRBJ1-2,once,TGTGCCAGCATCCCTCTTGCCACGCTGATTGGGGGGGCCGGCGGGGCTAACTATGGCTACACCTTC,CASIPLATLIGGAGGANYGYTF
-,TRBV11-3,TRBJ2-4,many,TGTGCCAGCAGCTTCAGGGACGGCAGTCTAGCCAAAAACATTCAGTACTTC,CASSFRDGSLAKNIQYF
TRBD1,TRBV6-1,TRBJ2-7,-,TGTGCCAGCAGTTGGGGACAGGGTACCGAGCAGTACTTC,CASSWGQGTEQYF
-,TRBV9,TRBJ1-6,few,TGTGCCAGCAGCGTATCTGGTAATTCACCCCTCCACTTT,CASSVSGNSPLHF
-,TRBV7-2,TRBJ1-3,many,TGTGCCAGCAGCTTAGGAGCGCAGGGTGGAAACACCATATATTTT,CASSLGAQGGNTIYF